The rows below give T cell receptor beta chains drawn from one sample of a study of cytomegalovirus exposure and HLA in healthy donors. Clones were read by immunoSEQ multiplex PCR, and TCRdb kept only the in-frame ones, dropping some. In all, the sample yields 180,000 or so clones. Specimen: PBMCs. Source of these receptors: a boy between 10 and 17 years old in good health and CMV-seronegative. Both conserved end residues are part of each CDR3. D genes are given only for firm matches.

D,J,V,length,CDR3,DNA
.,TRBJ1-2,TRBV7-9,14,CASSLHAENYGYTF,TGTGCCAGCAGCTTACACGCCGAGAACTATGGCTACACCTTC
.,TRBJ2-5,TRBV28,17,CASSLSRQDRGGETQYF,TGTGCCAGCAGTTTGTCTCGGCAAGACAGAGGGGGAGAGACCCAGTACTTC
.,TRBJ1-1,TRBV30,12,CAWDSMNTEAFF,TGTGCCTGGGACAGCATGAACACTGAAGCTTTCTTT
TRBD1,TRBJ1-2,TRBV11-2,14,CASRPTGAYYGYTF,TGTGCCAGCAGACCGACAGGGGCCTACTATGGCTACACCTTC
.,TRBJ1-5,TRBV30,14,CAWSAGSEYQPQHF,TGTGCCTGGAGTGCAGGAAGTGAATATCAGCCCCAGCATTTT
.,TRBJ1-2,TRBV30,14,CAWITGGAGYGYTF,TGTGCCTGGATCACGGGAGGGGCGGGGTATGGCTACACCTTT
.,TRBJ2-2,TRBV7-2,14,CASSLGTNTGELFF,TGTGCCAGCAGCCTCGGTACGAACACCGGGGAGCTGTTTTTT
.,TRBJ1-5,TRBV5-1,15,CASSLVRTVLQPQHF,TGCGCCAGCAGCTTGGTGCGGACAGTGTTGCAGCCCCAGCATTTT
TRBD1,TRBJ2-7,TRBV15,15,CATSRDSGTGRQQYF,TGTGCCACCAGCAGAGACTCCGGGACAGGGAGGCAGCAGTACTTC
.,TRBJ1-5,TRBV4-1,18,CASSQDMSGPTLDQPQHF,TGCGCCAGCAGCCAAGATATGTCAGGTCCGACCCTGGATCAGCCCCAGCATTTT
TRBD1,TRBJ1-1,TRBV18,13,CASSLGQGVGAFF,TGTGCCAGCTCACTAGGACAGGGGGTCGGAGCTTTCTTT
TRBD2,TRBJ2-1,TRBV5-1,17,CASSGDSGGPSYNEQFF,TGCGCCAGCAGCGGGGATAGCGGGGGGCCATCCTACAATGAGCAGTTCTTC
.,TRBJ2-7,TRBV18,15,CASSPPAGRGSEQYF,TGTGCCAGCTCACCACCGGCGGGGCGCGGGTCCGAGCAGTACTTC
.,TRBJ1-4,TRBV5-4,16,CASSLGGGVPHEKLFF,TGTGCCAGCAGCTTGGGGGGGGGCGTTCCCCACGAAAAACTGTTTTTT
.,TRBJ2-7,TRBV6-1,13,CASSEGTSGGQYF,TGTGCCAGCAGTGAAGGCACCTCCGGGGGTCAGTACTTC
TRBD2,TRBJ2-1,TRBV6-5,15,CASRNAGGPYNEQFF,TGTGCCAGCAGGAACGCGGGGGGGCCTTACAATGAGCAGTTCTTC
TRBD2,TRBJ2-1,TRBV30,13,CAWRWGGNNEQFF,TGTGCCTGGAGGTGGGGGGGAAACAATGAGCAGTTCTTC
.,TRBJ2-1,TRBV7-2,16,CASSLRGGVSYNEQFF,TGTGCCAGCAGCTTACGGGGCGGGGTTTCCTACAATGAGCAGTTCTTC
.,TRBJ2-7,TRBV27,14,CASSPSDRSYEQYF,TGTGCCAGCAGTCCGTCGGACAGATCCTACGAGCAGTACTTC
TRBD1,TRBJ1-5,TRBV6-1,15,CASRSVGQGPQPQHF,TGTGCCAGCAGATCGGTCGGACAGGGGCCCCAGCCCCAGCATTTT
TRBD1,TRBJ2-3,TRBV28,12,CASDRGTDTQYF,TGTGCCAGCGACAGGGGAACAGATACGCAGTATTTT
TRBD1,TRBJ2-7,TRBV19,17,CASSIDHGWDSYYEQYF,TGTGCCAGTAGTATAGATCATGGGTGGGACAGCTACTACGAGCAGTACTTC
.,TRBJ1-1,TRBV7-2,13,CASSLIGATEAFF,TGTGCCAGCAGCTTAATCGGAGCCACTGAAGCTTTCTTT
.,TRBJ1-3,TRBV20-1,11,CSAGEVNTIYF,TGCAGTGCGGGGGAGGTAAACACCATATATTTT
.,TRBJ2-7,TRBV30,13,CAWSVGRGYEQYF,TGTGCCTGGAGTGTAGGCCGGGGCTACGAGCAGTACTTC
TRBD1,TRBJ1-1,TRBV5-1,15,CASQSGGSLNTEAFF,TGCGCCAGCCAATCAGGGGGCTCATTGAACACTGAAGCTTTCTTT
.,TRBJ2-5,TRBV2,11,CASRAGETQYF,TGTGCCAGCAGGGCGGGAGAGACCCAGTACTTC
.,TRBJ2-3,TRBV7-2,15,CASAPTGTGPDTQYF,TGTGCCAGCGCCCCCACAGGAACCGGCCCAGATACGCAGTATTTT
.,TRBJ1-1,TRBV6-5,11,CASNLLGGKEF,TGTGCCAGCAACCTTCTGGGGGGTAAGGAGTTT
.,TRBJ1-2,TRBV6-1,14,CASRMTGQLYGYTF,TGTGCCAGCAGGATGACAGGCCAGCTTTATGGCTACACCTTC
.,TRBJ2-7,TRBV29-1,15,CSVAPRGAQGYEQYF,TGCAGCGTTGCCCCACGTGGGGCGCAGGGTTACGAGCAGTACTTC
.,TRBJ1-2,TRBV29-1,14,CSVDSRRPNYGYTF,TGCAGCGTTGACAGCCGGCGGCCTAACTATGGCTACACCTTC
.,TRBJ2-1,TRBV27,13,CASSLRGYNEQFF,TGTGCCAGCAGTTTAAGAGGATACAATGAGCAGTTCTTC
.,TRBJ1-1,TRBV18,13,CASSPLDSTEAFF,TGTGCCAGCTCACCGCTCGACAGCACTGAAGCTTTCTTT
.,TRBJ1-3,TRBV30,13,CASAGSYGNTIYF,TGTGCTAGTGCAGGGTCTTACGGAAACACCATATATTTT
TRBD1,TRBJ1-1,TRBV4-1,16,CASSTRPGQPYTEAFF,TGCGCCAGCAGCACCCGGCCGGGACAGCCTTACACTGAAGCTTTCTTT
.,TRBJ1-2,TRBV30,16,CAWSVGYWGGSYGYTF,TGTGCCTGGAGTGTAGGTTATTGGGGGGGATCCTATGGCTACACCTTC
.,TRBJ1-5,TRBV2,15,CASRRGGASGQPQHF,TGTGCCAGCAGGAGGGGGGGGGCCTCGGGGCAGCCCCAGCATTTT
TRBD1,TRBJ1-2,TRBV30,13,CAWSGQGAQGYTF,TGTGCCTGGAGCGGACAGGGGGCGCAAGGCTACACCTTC
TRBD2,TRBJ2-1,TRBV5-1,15,CASSLELAVNNEQFF,TGCGCCAGCAGCTTGGAACTAGCGGTGAACAATGAGCAGTTCTTC